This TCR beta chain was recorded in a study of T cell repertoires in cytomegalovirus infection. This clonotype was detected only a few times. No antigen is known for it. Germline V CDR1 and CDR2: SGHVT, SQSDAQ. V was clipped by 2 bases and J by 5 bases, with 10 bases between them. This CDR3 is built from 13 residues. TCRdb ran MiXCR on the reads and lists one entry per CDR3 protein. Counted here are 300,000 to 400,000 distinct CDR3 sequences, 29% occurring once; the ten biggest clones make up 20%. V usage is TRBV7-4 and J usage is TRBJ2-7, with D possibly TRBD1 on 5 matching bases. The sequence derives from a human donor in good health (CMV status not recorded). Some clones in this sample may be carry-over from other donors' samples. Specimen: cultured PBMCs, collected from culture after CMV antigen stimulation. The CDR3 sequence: CASSLPAGHEQYF. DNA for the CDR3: TGTGCCAGCAGCTTACCGGCAGGGCACGAGCAGTACTTC.